A single sample gave rise to the 20 T cell receptor beta chains below, sequenced in a study of T cell responses to AZD1222 COVID-19 vaccine. TCRdb's copy holds only in-frame clones and misses some; the assay was immunoSEQ multiplex PCR. The top ten clones hold about 6% of a sample with 110,000 or so clones, more than 70% of them seen once. The sample consisted of peripheral blood, taken 28 days after the second AZD1222 dose. These TCRs come from an adult who received the AZD1222 COVID-19 vaccine.

The V call is TRBV6-5, the J call TRBJ1-6; D gene uncertain. CDR1 MNHEY and CDR2 SVGAGI come from the germline V gene. There are 15 residues in the CDR3. Trimming shortened V by 4 bases and J by 5 bases, and 12 bases separated the two germline ends. The CDR3 DNA is TGTGCCAGCAGTTCCTGGCACAGAGATAATTCACCCCTCCACTTT. Residues: CASSSWHRDNSPLHF.

V gene TRBV5-4 combines with J gene TRBJ1-2; D not certain. Germline V gene data show CDR1 as SGHNT and CDR2 as YYREEE (reference sequence). The V and J ends lost 2 bases and 8 bases respectively, with 13 bases between them. This CDR3 contains 13 residues. The DNA of the CDR3 is TGTGCCAGCAGCTTCTACACCTCGGGCGGCTACACCTTC. Encoded protein: CASSFYTSGGYTF.

The chain has TRBV2 and TRBJ2-1, with D unclear. CDR1 is SNHLY and CDR2 is FYNNEI in the germline V gene. This CDR3 has 13 residues. Trimming shortened V by 4 bases and J by 5 bases, and 9 bases separated the two germline ends. The CDR3 loop reads CASSVRTDNEQFF. In DNA form, the CDR3 reads TGTGCCAGCAGTGTTAGAACAGACAATGAGCAGTTCTTC.

The rearrangement joins TRBV4-2 to TRBJ1-2, with TRBD1 matching 7 bases. Germline V CDR1 and CDR2: LGHNA, YNFKEQ. Losses at the gene ends were 1 base for V and 1 base for J; bases not matched to a gene: 3. The CDR3 has 15 amino acids. CDR3 nucleotide sequence: TGTGCCAGCAGCCAAGTAAGGGACAGTAACTATGGCTACACCTTC. This sequence encodes CASSQVRDSNYGYTF.

V usage is TRBV5-1 and J usage is TRBJ2-1, with 7 nucleotides matching TRBD2. CDR1 SGHRS and CDR2 YFSETQ come from the germline V gene. The J segment lost 0 bases and the V segment lost 3 bases, leaving 6 bases of the junction unmatched. This CDR3 region has 16 residues. CDR3 sequence: CASSSQAGSSYNEQFF. The CDR3 DNA reads as TGCGCCAGCAGCTCGCAAGCGGGGAGCTCCTACAATGAGCAGTTCTTC.

The chain recombines TRBV6-2 or TRBV6-3 with TRBJ2-7; 8 bases line up with TRBD2. The CDR3 runs to 17 residues. In germline, CDR1 is MNHEY, CDR2 SVGEGT. After removal of 2 bases from V and 1 base from J, the junction contained 10 bases not matched to a gene. Here the CDR3 DNA reads TGTGCCAGCAGTTACGTCCGGGGGGGTCCCGAATCCTACGAGCAGTACTTC. Translated, it gives CASSYVRGGPESYEQYF.

The gene calls are TRBV20-1 and TRBJ1-5; D gene ambiguous. CDR3 length: 13 amino acids. The germline V gene has CDR1 DFQATT and CDR2 SNEGSKA (reference sequence). Between the trimmed V and J ends, which lost 6 bases and 7 bases, there was a span of 16 bases. CDR3 bases: TGCAGTGCCAGTAGGCCACCCGCCCAGCCCCAGCATTTT. Its protein is CSASRPPAQPQHF.

The rearrangement uses TRBV5-1 and TRBJ2-1, with 10 positions matching TRBD1. Germline-derived CDR1 and CDR2 are SGHRS and YFSETQ. V dropped 4 bases and J dropped 7; count of bases not matched to a gene: 11. The CDR3 sequence is 16 residues long. The CDR3 region has the DNA TGCGCCAGCAGCCCAGGACAGGGGGTATCAACTAATGAGCAGTTCTTC. Translation gives CASSPGQGVSTNEQFF. Combining the CDR3 with reference TRBV5-1 and TRBJ2-1 gives the whole variable domain KAGVTQTPRYLIKTRGQQVTLSCSPISGHRSVSWYQQTPGQGLQFLFEYFSETQRNKGNFPGRFSGRQFSNSRSEMNVSTLELGDSALYLCASSPGQGVSTNEQFFGPGTRLTVL.

The V gene is TRBV18, the J gene TRBJ1-1; D uncertain. Germline lookup yields CDR1 KGHSH and CDR2 LQKENI. The CDR3 is 15 residues long. V dropped 0 bases and J dropped 4 bases, with 12 bases sitting between them. CDR3 loop: CASSPPGLGGTEAFF. The CDR3, as DNA: TGTGCCAGCTCACCACCGGGGTTGGGAGGCACTGAAGCTTTCTTT.

The chain combines TRBV19 with TRBJ2-1, with 8 bases fitting TRBD1. CDR1 and CDR2 from the germline V gene are LNHDA and SQIVND (reference sequence). CDR3 length: 13 amino acids. The ends lost 5 bases at V and 13 bases at J; junction bases unmatched: 10. The chain's CDR3 is CASSVDRGRGQFF. CDR3 nucleotide sequence: TGTGCCAGTAGTGTCGACAGGGGTAGAGGCCAGTTCTTC.

DNA of the CDR3: TGTGCCAGCAGCCAGGACAGACACTCTGGAAACACCATATATTTT. The encoded protein is CASSQDRHSGNTIYF. The genes are TRBV11-1 and TRBJ1-3, with D perhaps matching TRBD1 (6 bases). CDR1 and CDR2 from the germline V gene are SGHAT and FQDESV (reference sequence). The ends were cut back, 5 bases at V and 0 bases at J, with 11 bases in the middle. This CDR3 spans 15 amino acids.

V gene TRBV29-1 combines with J gene TRBJ2-7; D is perhaps TRBD1 (5 bases). CDR3 length equals 11 residues. V was clipped by 2 bases and J by 3 bases, with 5 bases between them. Germline V gene lookup returns CDR1 SQVTM and CDR2 ANQGSEA. CDR3 loop: CSVERGYEQYF. DNA of the CDR3: TGCAGCGTTGAAAGGGGCTACGAGCAGTACTTC.

This sequence joins TRBV7-8 and TRBJ1-6; TRBD1 agrees at 8 bases. The CDR3 loop spans 14 amino acids. The J segment lost 13 bases and the V segment lost 5 bases, leaving 10 bases of the junction unmatched. CDR1 SGHVS and CDR2 FQNEAQ come from the germline V gene. The CDR3 region has the DNA TGTGCCAGCAGCCCGGACAGGGCAATCAATCCCCTCCACTTT. Residues: CASSPDRAINPLHF.

The chain recombines TRBV4-1 with TRBJ2-7; D unclear. V lost 3 bases and J lost 3, with 12 bases in between. CDR3 size: 14 residues. Looked up from germline, CDR1 is MGHRA and CDR2 is YSYEKL. In DNA, the CDR3 is TGCGCCAGCAGCCATACGGCGGCCGACTACGAGCAGTACTTC. Amino acid sequence: CASSHTAADYEQYF.

The chain is built from TRBV20-1 and TRBJ1-2, with D hard to call. This CDR3 has 11 residues. Germline V lookup: CDR1 DFQATT, CDR2 SNEGSKA (reference sequence). Trimming removed 7 bases at V and 1 base at J, with 7 bases between. CDR3: CSVAVNYGYTF. As DNA, the CDR3 is TGCAGTGTAGCGGTTAACTATGGCTACACCTTC.

A single count supports this clone. The rearrangement uses TRBV10-3 and TRBJ1-4; possible D gene TRBD1, 6 bases. Deletions cut 7 bases from V and 6 bases from J, with 12 bases between. Germline-derived CDR1 and CDR2 are ENHRY and SYGVKD. This CDR3 is 13 amino acids long. This CDR3 is CAIIAQGHEKLFF. Written as DNA, the CDR3 is TGTGCCATCATAGCCCAGGGGCATGAAAAACTGTTTTTT.

The chain has TRBV5-1 and TRBJ1-1; D uncertain. Germline CDR1 and CDR2: SGHRS and YFSETQ. The CDR3 is made up of 13 amino acids. V lost 4 bases and J lost 1, with 8 bases in between. The CDR3 DNA sequence: TGCGCCAGCAGCCTCGTTTCGAACACTGAAGCTTTCTTT. It yields the protein CASSLVSNTEAFF.

This clone was detected only once. The chain employs TRBV28 and TRBJ1-4, with TRBD1 as a possible D gene (6 bases). The CDR3 is made up of 15 amino acids. CDR1 and CDR2 from the germline V gene are MDHEN and SYDVKM. Trimming removed 6 bases at V and 4 bases at J, with 15 bases between. For the CDR3, the DNA is TGTGCCAGCAGCCCCCCGGGGGCGGGTAATGAAAAACTGTTTTTT. Translating gives CASSPPGAGNEKLFF.

The chain couples TRBV11-2 to TRBJ1-2; D gene ambiguous. Germline CDR1 is SGHAT and CDR2 is FQNNGV. The CDR3 has 12 residues. Trimming shortened V by 5 bases and J by 9 bases, and 13 bases separated the two germline ends. The CDR3 coding sequence is TGTGCCAGCAGCCAAGGAACGATTCGCTACACCTTC. This encodes CASSQGTIRYTF.

V gene TRBV5-1 combines with J gene TRBJ1-1; D is possibly TRBD1 (5 bases). Trimming took 4 bases from V and 3 from J, leaving 13 bases between them. The V gene's germline CDR1 is SGHRS and CDR2 YFSETQ. CDR3 length: 14 amino acids. This CDR3 reads CASSNAGGYTEAFF. CDR3 nucleotides: TGCGCCAGCAGCAACGCGGGGGGGTACACTGAAGCTTTCTTT.